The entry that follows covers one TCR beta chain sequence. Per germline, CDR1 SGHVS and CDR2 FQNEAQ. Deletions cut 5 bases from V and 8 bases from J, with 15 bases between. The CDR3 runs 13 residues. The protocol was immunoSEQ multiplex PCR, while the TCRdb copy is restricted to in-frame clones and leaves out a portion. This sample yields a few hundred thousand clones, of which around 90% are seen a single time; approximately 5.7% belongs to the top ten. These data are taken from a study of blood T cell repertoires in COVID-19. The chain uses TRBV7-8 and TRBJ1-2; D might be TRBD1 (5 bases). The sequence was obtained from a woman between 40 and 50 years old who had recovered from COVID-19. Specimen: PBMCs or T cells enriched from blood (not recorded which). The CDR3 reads CASSRLSGPGYTF. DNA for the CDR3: TGTGCCAGCAGCCGACTGTCAGGGCCGGGCTACACCTTC.